The source of this T cell receptor (beta chain) is a study of shared clonotypes between healthy human individuals. Regarding the study as a whole: Memory subsets generally showed lower estimated richness than naive subsets. Approximately 4.6% of naive CD4 clonotypes were shared across several donors.

Sequenced by immunoSEQ multiplex PCR; TCRdb stores in-frame clones only, minus some. Seen here are some 1 million clones, more than 65% observed once, and the top ten hold over 1.3%. Caucasian adults living in Nashville, Tennessee, provided all samples. From germline, CDR1 is WSHSY and CDR2 SAAADI. This CDR3 has 14 residues. The V end was cut by 4 bases, the J end by 3 bases, with 9 bases between. A word on this clone: Its antigen is not known.

The J gene is TRBJ1-4, the V gene TRBV10-2; perhaps TRBD1 as D (5 bases). Sample: memory CD4+ T cells sorted from blood. Subset reported: CD45RA-negative fraction. The receptor comes from a man aged 18 to 30 in good health. The CDR3 loop is CASSGGAPNEKLFF. CDR3 nucleotides: TGCGCCAGCAGTGGAGGGGCCCCTAATGAAAAACTGTTTTTT.